Each of the 17 T cell receptor beta chains below was sequenced from the same sample in a study of shared clonotypes between healthy human individuals. Cells designated naive CD8 were CD45RO-negative and were positively selected for CCR7, with terminally differentiated effector memory CD45RA+ cells excluded. Profiling relied on immunoSEQ multiplex PCR, and the TCRdb table lists in-frame clones only, not all of them. The table records over 2,000,000 clones, roughly 93% of them present only once. Specimen: naive CD8+ T cells from PBMCs. These receptors were obtained from a man between 18 and 35 years old in good health. Some clones in this sample may be carry-over from other donors' samples.

CDR3 region: CASRGTGVDNEQFF. The CDR3, as DNA: TGTGCCAGCCGTGGAACGGGAGTGGACAATGAGCAGTTCTTC. The chain employs TRBV28 and TRBJ2-1; a weak D match, TRBD2 (6 bases). Germline V CDR1 and CDR2: MDHEN, SYDVKM. The CDR3 totals 14 residues. V lost 8 bases, J lost 5 bases, and 16 bases lay in between.

V and J are TRBV4-1 and TRBJ1-2; D not resolved. The germline V gene has CDR1 MGHRA and CDR2 YSYEKL. V gave up 10 bases and J gave up 8 bases, with 14 bases separating them. The CDR3 covers 11 residues. This CDR3 reads CATYWGDGYTF. The CDR3, as DNA: TGCGCCACATATTGGGGAGACGGCTACACCTTC.

This chain connects TRBV2 to TRBJ2-5; the match to TRBD2 covers 9 bases. Losses at the gene ends were 0 bases for V and 2 bases for J; bases not matched to a gene: 4. The CDR3 runs 16 residues. Looked up from germline, CDR1 is SNHLY and CDR2 is FYNNEI. CDR3: CASSEARTSAQETQYF. In DNA form, the CDR3 reads TGTGCCAGCAGTGAAGCGCGGACTAGCGCACAAGAGACCCAGTACTTC.

This rearrangement joins TRBV6-6 to TRBJ1-5, with D unclear. The CDR3 covers 16 residues. Per germline, CDR1 MNHNY and CDR2 SVGAGI (reference sequence). V gave up 6 bases and J gave up 4 bases, with 19 bases separating them. The CDR3 sequence: CASSDRRAGGNQPQHF. The DNA for the CDR3 is TGTGCCAGCAGCGATAGGAGGGCTGGCGGGAATCAGCCCCAGCATTTT.

The chain links TRBV7-6 to TRBJ2-5; D ambiguous. This CDR3 is 15 amino acids long. V lost 0 bases and J lost 1, with 9 bases in between. The germline V gene encodes CDR1 SGHVS and CDR2 FNYEAQ. The CDR3 DNA reads as TGTGCCAGCAGCTTAGCGCGCTCTAGCCAAGAGACCCAGTACTTC. It encodes CASSLARSSQETQYF.

The chain uses TRBV27 and TRBJ2-3; D is possibly TRBD2 (5 bases). The CDR3 length is 17 residues. CDR1 and CDR2 (germline): MNHEY, SMNVEV (reference sequence). V was shortened by 4 bases and J by 3 bases, with 20 bases between the two germline ends. The CDR3 is CASSYLATISGTDTQYF. The CDR3 DNA sequence: TGTGCCAGCAGTTACCTAGCTACCATAAGTGGGACAGATACGCAGTATTTT.

The chain recombines TRBV7-9 with TRBJ2-1; the match to TRBD2 covers 13 bases. The germline V gene encodes CDR1 SEHNR and CDR2 FQNEAQ (reference sequence). The CDR3 length is 16 residues. V shed 5 bases, J shed 7 bases, and the junction held 8 bases outside the gene matches. The CDR3 nucleotides read TGTGCCAGCAGCCCACGGACTAGCGGGAGCCCTAATGAGCAGTTCTTC. It translates to CASSPRTSGSPNEQFF.

V is TRBV5-6 and J is TRBJ2-3; TRBD1 is a possible D gene (5 bases). Germline-derived CDR1 and CDR2 are SGHDT and YYEEEE. V lost 2 bases and J 6 bases, leaving 13 bases between the germline ends. The CDR3 loop spans 14 amino acids. Here the CDR3 DNA reads TGTGCCAGCAGCTTCGGCCAGGGAACCGATACGCAGTATTTT. Protein: CASSFGQGTDTQYF.

The chain has TRBV19 and TRBJ2-1; D is possibly TRBD2 (5 bases). V lost 3 bases, J lost 8 bases, and 5 bases lay in between. The germline gives CDR1 LNHDA, CDR2 SQIVND (reference sequence). The length of the CDR3 is 11 residues. The CDR3 protein is CASSMRDEQFF. In DNA, the CDR3 is TGTGCCAGTAGTATGAGGGATGAGCAGTTCTTC.

This rearrangement joins TRBV11-3 to TRBJ2-5; tentatively, D is TRBD1 (5 bases). This CDR3 comprises 15 residues. CDR1 SGHNT and CDR2 YENEEA come from the germline V gene. Trimming cost V 4 bases and J 1 base, with 13 bases left between them. This chain's CDR3 is CASSSRQTSQETQYF. As DNA, the CDR3 is TGTGCCAGCAGCTCTAGACAGACTTCCCAAGAGACCCAGTACTTC.

The V and J genes are TRBV27 and TRBJ2-1, with 7 bases lining up with TRBD2. The CDR3 has 15 residues. CDR1 is MNHEY, CDR2 SMNVEV, per germline (reference sequence). V shed 7 bases and J 3 bases; nucleotides not matched to a gene: 9. The CDR3 DNA reads as TGTGCCAGCAATCCTCTAGCGGAGGGCTACAATGAGCAGTTCTTC. Amino acids: CASNPLAEGYNEQFF.

The DNA for the CDR3 is TGTGCCAGCAGCGTAGCCTCAGCGTACCAAGAGACCCAGTACTTC. Amino acids: CASSVASAYQETQYF. The V call is TRBV9, the J call TRBJ2-5; D call uncertain. Looked up from germline, CDR1 is SGDLS and CDR2 is YYNGEE. The CDR3 is 15 residues long. The ends were cut back, 0 bases at V and 0 bases at J, with 9 bases in the middle.

As regards this clone: The same CDR3 is also encoded by other DNA sequences in this sample. The chain uses TRBV7-9 and TRBJ2-2; 7 nucleotides line up with TRBD1. Germline values: CDR1 SEHNR, CDR2 FQNEAQ (reference sequence). The CDR3 covers 15 residues. The V segment lost 5 bases and the J segment 3 bases; nucleotides outside the gene matches: 6. CDR3 coding DNA: TGTGCCAGCAGCCACAACAGGGGCGACACCGGGGAGCTGTTTTTT. This encodes CASSHNRGDTGELFF.

This chain joins TRBV9 and TRBJ2-2; either TRBD1 or TRBD2 may supply D (5 bases each). V lost 3 bases, J lost 9 bases, and 18 bases lay in between. CDR3 length: 15 residues. The germline gives CDR1 SGDLS, CDR2 YYNGEE. The CDR3 DNA is TGTGCCAGCAGCGCCGGGACCGGGCCAAGACGGGAGCTGTTTTTT. The encoded protein is CASSAGTGPRRELFF. Drawing the rest from reference TRBV9 and TRBJ2-2, the complete variable domain is DSGVTQTPKHLITATGQRVTLRCSPRSGDLSVYWYQQSLDQGLQFLIQYYNGEERAKGNILERFSAQQFPDLHSELNLSSLELGDSALYFCASSAGTGPRRELFFGEGSRLTVL.

The genes are TRBV4-3 and TRBJ1-1, with D perhaps matching TRBD1 (5 bases). This CDR3 contains 12 residues. The V and J ends lost 0 bases and 10 bases respectively, with 9 bases between them. Per the germline V gene, CDR1 is LGHNA and CDR2 is YSLEER. The CDR3 sequence is CASSQDRVTAFF. CDR3 bases: TGCGCCAGCAGCCAAGACAGGGTAACAGCTTTCTTT.

For this clone: The same CDR3 arises from other DNA sequences in this sample as well. This chain connects TRBV27 to TRBJ1-1; 7 bases fit TRBD1. V trimming: 4 bases; J trimming: 1 base; junction bases outside the gene matches: 3. Germline V CDR1 and CDR2: MNHEY, SMNVEV (reference sequence). The CDR3 is made up of 14 amino acids. The CDR3 sequence: CASSSRTGNTEAFF. The CDR3 coding sequence is TGTGCCAGCAGTTCAAGGACAGGGAACACTGAAGCTTTCTTT.

The chain couples TRBV6-1 to TRBJ2-1; a weak D match, TRBD1 (5 bases). From germline, CDR1 is MNHNS and CDR2 SASEGT. V was trimmed by 6 bases and J by 7 bases, leaving 13 bases between them. The CDR3 covers 13 residues. CDR3 sequence: CASRTDSFNEQFF. In DNA, the CDR3 is TGTGCCAGCAGAACAGACAGTTTTAATGAGCAGTTCTTC.